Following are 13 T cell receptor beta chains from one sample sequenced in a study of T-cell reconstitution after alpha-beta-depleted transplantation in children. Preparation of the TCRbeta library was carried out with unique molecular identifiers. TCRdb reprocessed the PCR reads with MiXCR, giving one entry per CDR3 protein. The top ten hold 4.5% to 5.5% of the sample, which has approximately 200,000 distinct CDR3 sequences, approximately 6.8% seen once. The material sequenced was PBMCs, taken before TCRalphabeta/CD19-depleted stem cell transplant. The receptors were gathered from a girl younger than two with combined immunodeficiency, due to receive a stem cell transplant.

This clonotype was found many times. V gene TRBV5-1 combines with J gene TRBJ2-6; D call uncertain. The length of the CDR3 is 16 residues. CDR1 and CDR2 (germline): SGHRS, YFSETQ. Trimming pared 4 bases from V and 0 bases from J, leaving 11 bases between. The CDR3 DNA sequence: TGCGCCAGCAGCCTTCCTTCTTCCTCTGGGGCCAACGTCCTGACTTTC. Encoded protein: CASSLPSSSGANVLTF.

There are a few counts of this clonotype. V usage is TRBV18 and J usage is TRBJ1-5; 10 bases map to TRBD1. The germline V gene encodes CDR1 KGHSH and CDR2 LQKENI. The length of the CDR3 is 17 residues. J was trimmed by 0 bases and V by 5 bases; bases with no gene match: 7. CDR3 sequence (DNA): TGTGCCAGCTCATCCCTCCGGGACAGGGGTAGCAATCAGCCCCAGCATTTT. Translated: CASSSLRDRGSNQPQHF.

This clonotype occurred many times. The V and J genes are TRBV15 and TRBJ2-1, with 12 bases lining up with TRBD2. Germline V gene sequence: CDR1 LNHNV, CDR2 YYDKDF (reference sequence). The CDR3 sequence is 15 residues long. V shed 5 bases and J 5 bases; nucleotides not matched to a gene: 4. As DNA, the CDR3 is TGTGCCACCAGCTTAAGGACTAGCGGGAACAATGAGCAGTTCTTC. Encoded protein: CATSLRTSGNNEQFF. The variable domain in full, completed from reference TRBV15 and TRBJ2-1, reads DAMVIQNPRYQVTQFGKPVTLSCSQTLNHNVMYWYQQKSSQAPKLLFHYYDKDFNNEADTPDNFQSRRPNTSFCFLDIRSPGLGDTAMYLCATSLRTSGNNEQFFGPGTRLTVL.

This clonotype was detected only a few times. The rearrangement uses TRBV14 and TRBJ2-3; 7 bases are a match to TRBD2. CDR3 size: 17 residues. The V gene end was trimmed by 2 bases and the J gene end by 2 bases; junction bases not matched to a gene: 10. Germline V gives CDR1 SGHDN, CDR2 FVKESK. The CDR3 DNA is TGTGCCAGCAGCCAATATTCGGGCGGGGGATACACAGATACGCAGTATTTT. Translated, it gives CASSQYSGGGYTDTQYF.

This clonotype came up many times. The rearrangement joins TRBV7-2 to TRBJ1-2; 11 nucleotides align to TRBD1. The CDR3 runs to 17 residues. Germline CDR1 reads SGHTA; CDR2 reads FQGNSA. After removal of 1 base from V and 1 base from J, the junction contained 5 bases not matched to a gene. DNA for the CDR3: TGTGCCAGCAGCTTAGTAGGGACAGGGGGAAGTAACTATGGCTACACCTTC. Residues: CASSLVGTGGSNYGYTF.

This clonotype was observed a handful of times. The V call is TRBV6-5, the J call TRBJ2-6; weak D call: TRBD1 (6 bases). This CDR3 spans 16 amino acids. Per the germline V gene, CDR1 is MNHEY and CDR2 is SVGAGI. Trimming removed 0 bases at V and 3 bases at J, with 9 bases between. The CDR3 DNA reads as TGTGCCAGCAGTTACTCGAGGGGGTTTGGGGCCAACGTCCTGACTTTC. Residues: CASSYSRGFGANVLTF.

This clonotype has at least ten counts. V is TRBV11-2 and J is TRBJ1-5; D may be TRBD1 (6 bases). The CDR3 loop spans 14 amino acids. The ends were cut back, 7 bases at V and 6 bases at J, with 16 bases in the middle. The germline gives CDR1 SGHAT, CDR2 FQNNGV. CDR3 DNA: TGTGCCAGCACCTTGATGGGGGGCTGTCAGCCCCAGCATTTT. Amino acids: CASTLMGGCQPQHF.

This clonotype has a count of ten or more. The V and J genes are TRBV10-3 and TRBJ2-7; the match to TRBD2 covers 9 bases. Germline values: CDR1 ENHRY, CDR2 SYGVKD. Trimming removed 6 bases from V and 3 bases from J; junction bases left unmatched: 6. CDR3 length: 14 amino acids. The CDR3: CAISGLALSYEQYF. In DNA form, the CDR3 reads TGTGCCATCAGCGGACTAGCGCTCAGCTACGAGCAGTACTTC.

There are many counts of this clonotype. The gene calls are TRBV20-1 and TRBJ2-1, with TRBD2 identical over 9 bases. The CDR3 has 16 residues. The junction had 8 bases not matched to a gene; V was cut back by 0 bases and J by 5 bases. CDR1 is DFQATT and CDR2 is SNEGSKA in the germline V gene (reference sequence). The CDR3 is CSARDQRGVPNNEQFF. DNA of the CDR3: TGCAGTGCTAGAGATCAGCGGGGGGTCCCCAACAATGAGCAGTTCTTC.

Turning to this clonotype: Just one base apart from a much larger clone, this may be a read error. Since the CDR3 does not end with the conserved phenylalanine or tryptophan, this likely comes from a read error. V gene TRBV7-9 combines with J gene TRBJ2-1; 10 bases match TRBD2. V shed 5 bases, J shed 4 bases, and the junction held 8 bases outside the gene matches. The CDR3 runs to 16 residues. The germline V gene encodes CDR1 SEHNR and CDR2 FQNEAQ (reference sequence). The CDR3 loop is CASSPRTSGEYNEQFS. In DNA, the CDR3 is TGTGCCAGCAGCCCAAGGACTAGCGGAGAATACAATGAGCAGTTCTCC.

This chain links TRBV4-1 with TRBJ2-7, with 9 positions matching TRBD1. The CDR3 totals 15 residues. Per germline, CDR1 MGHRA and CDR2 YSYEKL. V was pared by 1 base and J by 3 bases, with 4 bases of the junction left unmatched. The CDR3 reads CASSQVWTGDYEQYF. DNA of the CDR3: TGCGCCAGCAGCCAAGTCTGGACAGGGGACTACGAGCAGTACTTC.

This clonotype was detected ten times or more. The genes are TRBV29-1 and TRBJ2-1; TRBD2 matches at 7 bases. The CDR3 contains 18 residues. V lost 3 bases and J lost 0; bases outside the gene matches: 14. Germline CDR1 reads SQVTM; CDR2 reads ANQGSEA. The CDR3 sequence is CSVERDGRWTSSYNEQFF. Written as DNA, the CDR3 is TGCAGCGTTGAGAGGGACGGTCGATGGACTAGCTCCTACAATGAGCAGTTCTTC.

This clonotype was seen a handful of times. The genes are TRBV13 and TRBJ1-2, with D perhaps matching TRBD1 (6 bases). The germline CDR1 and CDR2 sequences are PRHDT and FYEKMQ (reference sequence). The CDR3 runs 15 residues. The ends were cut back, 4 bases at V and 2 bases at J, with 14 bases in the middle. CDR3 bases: TGTGCCAGCAGCTCCCCCCGGACAGCCAACTATGGCTACACCTTC. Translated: CASSSPRTANYGYTF.